This T cell receptor (beta chain) was recorded in a study of T cells in Graves' hyperthyroidism and ophthalmopathy. Study-level background: Peripheral blood draws took place at initial diagnosis, ahead of any treatment. Study results and caveats: Stable hyperthyroidism and ophthalmopathy were separated using 13 V-J signatures.

RNA transcripts served as the template for amplifying TCR beta CDR3 regions. The HTBI set primed first-round TCR CDR3 RT-PCR. Each CDR3 protein is one row after TCRdb ran MiXCR on the multiplex PCR reads. The profile shows about 380,000 distinct CDR3 sequences, approximately 15% of them singletons. This clonotype has just a few counts. What it binds is unknown. It may be a read error: a sequence one base away is much more abundant. Diagnosis relied on clinical symptoms, serum thyroxine and TRAb, thyroid ultrasound and orbital computed tomography. The CDR3 runs to 17 residues. Germline V CDR1 and CDR2: SGHDN, FVKESK. V shed 1 base and J 7 bases; nucleotides not matched to a gene: 12.

The receptor's source is a woman aged 60-75 years with Graves' hyperthyroidism. The chain joins TRBV14 to TRBJ2-7; the match to TRBD2 covers 11 bases. The source material was blood. CDR3 region: CASSQGYSSGGRDEQYF. The CDR3, as DNA: TGTGCCAGCAGCCAAGGCTATTCTAGCGGGGGGCGCGATGAGCAGTACTTC. The full variable domain, in which reference TRBV14 and TRBJ2-7 provide the parts outside the CDR3, is EAGVTQFPSHSVIEKGQTVTLRCDPISGHDNLYWYRRVMGKEIKFLLHFVKESKQDESGMPNNRFLAERTGGTYSTLKVQPAELEDSGVYFCASSQGYSSGGRDEQYFGPGTRLTVT.